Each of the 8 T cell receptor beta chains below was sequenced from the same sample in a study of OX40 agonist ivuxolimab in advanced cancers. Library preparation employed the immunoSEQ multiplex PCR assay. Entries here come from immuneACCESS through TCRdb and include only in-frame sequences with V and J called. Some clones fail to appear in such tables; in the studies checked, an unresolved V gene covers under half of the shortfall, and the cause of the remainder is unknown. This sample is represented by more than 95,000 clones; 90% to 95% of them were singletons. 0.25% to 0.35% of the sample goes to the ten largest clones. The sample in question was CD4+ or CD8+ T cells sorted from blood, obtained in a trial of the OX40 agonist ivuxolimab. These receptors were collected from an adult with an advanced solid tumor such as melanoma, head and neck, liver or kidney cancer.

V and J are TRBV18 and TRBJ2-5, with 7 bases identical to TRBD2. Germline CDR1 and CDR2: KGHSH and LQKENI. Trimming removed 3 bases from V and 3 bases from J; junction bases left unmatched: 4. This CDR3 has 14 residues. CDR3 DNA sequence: TGTGCCAGCTCACCCCCGACTAGCAAAGAGACCCAGTACTTC. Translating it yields CASSPPTSKETQYF.

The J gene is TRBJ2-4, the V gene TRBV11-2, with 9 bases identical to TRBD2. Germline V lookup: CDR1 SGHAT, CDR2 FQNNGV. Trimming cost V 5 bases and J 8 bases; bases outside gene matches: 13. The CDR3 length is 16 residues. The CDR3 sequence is CASSLTFSGSGDIQYF. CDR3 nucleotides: TGTGCCAGCAGCCTTACCTTTAGCGGGAGTGGGGACATTCAGTACTTC. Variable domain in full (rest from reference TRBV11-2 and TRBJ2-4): EAGVAQSPRYKIIEKRQSVAFWCNPISGHATLYWYQQILGQGPKLLIQFQNNGVVDDSQLPKDRFSAERLKGVDSTLKIQPAKLEDSAVYLCASSLTFSGSGDIQYFGAGTRLSVL.

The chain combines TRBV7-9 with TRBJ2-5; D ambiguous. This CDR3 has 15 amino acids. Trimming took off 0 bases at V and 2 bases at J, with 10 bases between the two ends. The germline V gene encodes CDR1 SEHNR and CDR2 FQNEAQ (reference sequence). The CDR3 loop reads CASSLAVTRQETQYF. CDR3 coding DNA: TGTGCCAGCAGCTTAGCGGTTACGAGACAAGAGACCCAGTACTTC.

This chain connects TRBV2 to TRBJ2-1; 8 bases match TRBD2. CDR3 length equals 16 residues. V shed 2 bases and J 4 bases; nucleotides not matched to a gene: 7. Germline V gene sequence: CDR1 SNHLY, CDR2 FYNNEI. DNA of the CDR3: TGTGCCAGCAGTGAAAGACTGATAGCGGGATACAATGAGCAGTTCTTC. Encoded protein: CASSERLIAGYNEQFF.

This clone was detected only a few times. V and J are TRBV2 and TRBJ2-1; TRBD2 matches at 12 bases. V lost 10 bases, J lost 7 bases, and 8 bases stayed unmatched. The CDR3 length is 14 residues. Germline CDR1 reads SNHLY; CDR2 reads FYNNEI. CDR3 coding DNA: TGTGCCACCACTAGCGGGAGGAGATGGAATGAGCAGTTCTTC. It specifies CATTSGRRWNEQFF.

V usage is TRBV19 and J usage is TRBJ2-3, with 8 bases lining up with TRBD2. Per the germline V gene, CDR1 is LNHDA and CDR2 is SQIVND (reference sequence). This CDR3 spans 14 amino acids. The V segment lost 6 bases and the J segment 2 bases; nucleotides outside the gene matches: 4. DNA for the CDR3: TGTGCCAGTAGGATGACTAGCGCCACAGATACGCAGTATTTT. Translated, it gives CASRMTSATDTQYF.

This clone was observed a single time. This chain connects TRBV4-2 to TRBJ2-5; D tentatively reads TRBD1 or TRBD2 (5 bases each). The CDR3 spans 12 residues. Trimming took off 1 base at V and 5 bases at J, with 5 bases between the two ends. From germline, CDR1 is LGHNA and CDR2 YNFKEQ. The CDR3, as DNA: TGTGCCAGCAGCCAAGGGGGGGAGACCCAGTACTTC. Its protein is CASSQGGETQYF.

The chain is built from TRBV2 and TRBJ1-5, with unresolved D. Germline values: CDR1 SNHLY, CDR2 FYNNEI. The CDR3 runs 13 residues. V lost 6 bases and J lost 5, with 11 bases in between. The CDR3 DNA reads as TGTGCCAGCAGCCGACTGGAGGATCAGCCCCAGCATTTT. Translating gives CASSRLEDQPQHF.